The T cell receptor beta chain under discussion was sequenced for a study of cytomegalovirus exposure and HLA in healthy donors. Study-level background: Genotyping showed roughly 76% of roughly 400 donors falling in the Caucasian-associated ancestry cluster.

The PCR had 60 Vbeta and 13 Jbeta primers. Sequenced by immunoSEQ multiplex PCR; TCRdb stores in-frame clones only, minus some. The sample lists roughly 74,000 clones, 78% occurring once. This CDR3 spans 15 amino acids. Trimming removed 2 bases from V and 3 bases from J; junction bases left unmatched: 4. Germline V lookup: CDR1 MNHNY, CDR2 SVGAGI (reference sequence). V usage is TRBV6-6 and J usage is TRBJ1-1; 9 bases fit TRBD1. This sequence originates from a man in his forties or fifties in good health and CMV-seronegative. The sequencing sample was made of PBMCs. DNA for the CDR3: TGTGCCAGCAGTTACAGTAGGACAGGGGACACTGAAGCTTTCTTT. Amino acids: CASSYSRTGDTEAFF.